Shown below are 25 T cell receptor beta chains from a single sample sequenced in a study of tumor-infiltrating lymphocytes in primary liver carcinoma. Production of TCR beta cDNA used approximately 0.45 ug total RNA together with a constant-region primer. TCR beta libraries came from three nested multiplex PCR rounds using slightly modified ARM-PCR. Investigators reported that the first two PCR rounds, at roughly 11 cycles each, used TRBV1-TRBV30 forward primers with a C-beta reverse primer. From the multiplex PCR reads, TCRdb called clonotypes with MiXCR, one entry per CDR3 protein. The repertoire includes 300,000 to 400,000 distinct CDR3 sequences, approximately 65% of them detected once, and roughly 9% sits in the top ten. Researchers drew blood RNA from unsorted whole blood and extracted germline DNA as well. Specimen: peripheral blood. Every receptor here comes from a man between 40 and 49 years old with primary liver carcinoma and hepatitis B virus infection.

This clonotype was seen just once. Since a much larger clone is just one base distant, this may be a read error. The genes are TRBV7-3 and TRBJ2-1; 12 positions match TRBD2. The CDR3 totals 20 residues. Per the germline V gene, CDR1 is SGHTA and CDR2 is FQGTGA. DNA of the CDR3: TGTGCCAGCAGCTTAACTAGCGGTCTAGCGGGAGGGCCGGGCCACAATAAGCAGTTCTTC. It encodes CASSLTSGLAGGPGHNKQFF.

In regard to this clonotype: With a much larger clone just one base away, this may be a read error. This sequence joins TRBV4-2 and TRBJ2-7; perhaps TRBD1 as D (7 bases). The CDR3 is 15 residues long. Germline CDR1 is LGHNA and CDR2 is YNFKEQ. For the CDR3, the DNA is TGTGCCAGCAGCCAAGAGCGGGACAGCTCCTACAAGCAGTACTTC. Amino acid sequence: CASSQERDSSYKQYF.

Note on this clonotype: This may be a read error, as it is one base from a much larger clone. CDR3 in DNA: TGTGCCAGCAGTGTCCTTGGGACTAGCACAGATACGCAGTATTTT. Translating gives CASSVLGTSTDTQYF. The J gene is TRBJ2-3, the V gene TRBV12-3 or TRBV12-4; the D gene is possibly TRBD2 (6 bases). V was shortened by 5 bases and J by 0 bases, with 12 bases between the two germline ends. This CDR3 comprises 15 residues.

This clonotype was detected once. This may arise from a read error, as a much more abundant clone is one base away. V is TRBV28 and J is TRBJ1-2, with D unresolved. The germline V gene has CDR1 MDHEN and CDR2 SYDVKM. This CDR3 has 11 residues. DNA for the CDR3: TGTGTCAGCAGTTCAAGGCTAGGCTACACCTTC. Translating gives CVSSSRLGYTF.

Comment on this clonotype: One end of the junction varies from germline; a read error may be responsible. The gene calls are TRBV10-3 and TRBJ2-1; 10 bases are shared with TRBD2. Per the germline V gene, CDR1 is ENHRY and CDR2 is SYGVKD. The CDR3 runs to 17 residues. CDR3 protein: CAIRESTPAGGRNEQFF. In nucleotides, the CDR3 is TGTGCCATCAGAGAGTCGACTCCAGCGGGAGGGCGAAATGAGCAGTTCTTC.

The V call is TRBV11-2, the J call TRBJ1-3; 7 nucleotides agree with TRBD1. This CDR3 contains 15 residues. CDR1 and CDR2 (germline): SGHAT, FQNNGV. The CDR3 DNA reads as TGTATCAGCAGCATCCACAGGGGAACTGGAAACACCATATATTTT. It translates to CISSIHRGTGNTIYF.

The chain recombines TRBV11-1 with TRBJ1-6; no clear D. CDR1 is SGHAT and CDR2 is FQDESV in the germline V gene (reference sequence). Trimming took off 6 bases at V and 6 bases at J, with 12 bases between the two ends. The CDR3 totals 14 residues. CDR3 loop: CASSIPRGNSPLHF. CDR3 coding DNA: TGTGCCAGCAGTATACCGCGGGGTAATTCACCCCTCCACTTT.

The CDR3 is CSVAGVWDMNTEAFF. The CDR3, as DNA: TGCAGCGTTGCCGGGGTCTGGGATATGAACACTGAAGCTTTCTTT. The V call is TRBV29-1, the J call TRBJ1-1; D not resolved. The germline CDR1 and CDR2 sequences are SQVTM and ANQGSEA. Trimming cost V 4 bases and J 0 bases, with 15 bases left between them. CDR3 size: 15 residues.

This clonotype has a handful of counts. The chain carries TRBV6-5 and TRBJ1-2; 8 bases line up with TRBD1. Germline V gene data show CDR1 as MNHEY and CDR2 as SVGAGI. Trimming cost V 8 bases and J 5 bases; bases outside gene matches: 7. This CDR3 contains 13 residues. The CDR3 spells CASGSDRGYGYTF. The DNA of the CDR3 is TGTGCCAGCGGGTCCGACAGGGGATATGGCTACACCTTC.

The chain has TRBV4-3 and TRBJ2-4; no clear D gene. Germline CDR1 and CDR2: LGHNA and YSLEER. The CDR3 runs to 14 residues. The CDR3 sequence: CVRKAGSHRNIQYF. CDR3 nucleotide sequence: TGCGTCAGGAAAGCCGGCAGCCATAGAAACATTCAGTACTTC.

In its sample, this clonotype was seen once. It is likely a read error, because the conserved phenylalanine at the end of the CDR3 is missing. The rearrangement links TRBV5-1 to TRBJ2-7; D is ambiguous. The germline V gene encodes CDR1 SGHRS and CDR2 YFSETQ. V was shortened by 6 bases and J by 2 bases, with 15 bases between the two germline ends. The CDR3 totals 14 residues. The CDR3 here is CASTQAPSPYEQYL. The CDR3 nucleotides are TGCGCCAGCACCCAAGCCCCCTCCCCCTACGAGCAGTACTTA.

This rearrangement joins TRBV6-2 or TRBV6-3 to TRBJ2-7; 7 bases agree with TRBD2. CDR3 length: 17 amino acids. Germline trimming cut 3 bases from V and 6 bases from J; bases unmatched to any gene: 17. In germline, CDR1 is MNHEY, CDR2 SVGEGT. The CDR3 coding sequence is TGTGCCAGCAGTTATAGGGTACTAGCGCGAGTAGCAAGCGAGCAGTACTTC. Translated: CASSYRVLARVASEQYF.

This clonotype was observed many times. The chain employs TRBV6-2 or TRBV6-3 and TRBJ2-5; the match to TRBD1 covers 7 bases. Germline trimming cut 1 base from V and 1 base from J; bases unmatched to any gene: 0. Germline V gives CDR1 MNHEY, CDR2 SVGEGT. The CDR3 loop spans 14 amino acids. The CDR3 protein is CASSYWDSQETQYF. The CDR3 DNA reads as TGTGCCAGCAGTTACTGGGACAGCCAAGAGACCCAGTACTTC.

This rearrangement joins TRBV7-9 to TRBJ2-1; TRBD1 agrees at 9 bases. The CDR3 sequence is 17 residues long. Trimming at V came to 5 bases and at J to 6 bases, leaving 14 bases not matched to a gene. Germline CDR1 SEHNR, CDR2 FQNEAQ (reference sequence). The CDR3 here is CASSTGGLAGECNEQFF. CDR3 DNA: TGTGCCAGCAGCACAGGGGGCTTGGCGGGAGAGTGCAATGAGCAGTTCTTC.

Concerning this clonotype: With a much larger clone just one base away, this may be a read error. The CDR3 region is CSVEPQGDNEQFF. The DNA for the CDR3 is TGCAGCGTTGAGCCTCAGGGGGACAATGAGCAGTTCTTC. The rearrangement links TRBV29-1 to TRBJ2-1, with TRBD1 identical over 7 bases. Germline V gene sequence: CDR1 SQVTM, CDR2 ANQGSEA. V dropped 3 bases and J dropped 5; count of bases not matched to a gene: 4. CDR3 length: 13 amino acids.

Comment on this clonotype: This could be a read error, since a much larger clone is one nucleotide away. The rearrangement uses TRBV29-1 and TRBJ1-2; 7 bases match TRBD1. CDR1 and CDR2 (germline): SQVTM, ANQGSEA. CDR3 length: 12 amino acids. In DNA form, the CDR3 reads TGCAGCGTTGAAAGGACAGGCTATGGCTACATCTTC. Protein: CSVERTGYGYIF.

This clonotype was counted a single time. The conserved closing phenylalanine or tryptophan is absent in this CDR3, likely reflecting a read error. The chain has TRBV4-2 and TRBJ2-3; D may be TRBD2 (6 bases). V lost 4 bases and J lost 0, with 11 bases in between. The CDR3 length is 15 residues. Germline values: CDR1 LGHNA, CDR2 YNFKEQ. CDR3 sequence: CASSLRLGSTDTQYL. The CDR3, as DNA: TGTGCCAGCAGCCTAAGACTAGGTAGCACAGATACGCAGTATTTA.

Turning to this clonotype: A read error is possible here, since a much larger clone lies one base away. The rearrangement joins TRBV6-2 or TRBV6-3 to TRBJ2-3; no firm D call. Germline V gene lookup returns CDR1 MNHEY and CDR2 SVGEGT. This CDR3 is 10 amino acids long. CDR3 protein: CTSSRDTQYF. The CDR3 bases are TGTACCAGCAGTCGAGATACGCAGTATTTT.

Of note for this clonotype: The conserved final phenylalanine or tryptophan is absent from the CDR3, which likely points to a read error. This chain links TRBV6-5 with TRBJ2-1, with 9 positions matching TRBD1. Germline V lookup: CDR1 MNHEY, CDR2 SVGAGI. The trim removed 5 bases at V and 7 bases at J, leaving 12 bases unmatched. The CDR3 runs 16 residues. The CDR3 DNA reads as TGTGCCAGCAGTCCGCTTACAGGGGGCGTTATGAATGAGCAGTTCTTA. This sequence encodes CASSPLTGGVMNEQFL.

This clonotype came up a few times. The chain joins TRBV28 to TRBJ2-5; a weak D match, TRBD1 (7 bases). V was clipped by 3 bases and J by 4 bases, with 12 bases between them. The CDR3 extends over 14 amino acids. In germline, CDR1 is MDHEN, CDR2 SYDVKM. The DNA of the CDR3 is TGTGCCAGCAGTTTTCAGGGGGGTAGAGAGACCCAGTACTTC. This codes for CASSFQGGRETQYF.

There are many counts of this clonotype. The CDR3 reads CASLNRGGYEQYF. Written as DNA, the CDR3 is TGCGCCAGCCTTAACAGGGGAGGTTACGAGCAGTACTTC. V usage is TRBV4-3 and J usage is TRBJ2-7; D may be TRBD1 (7 bases). V dropped 8 bases and J dropped 4 bases, with 15 bases sitting between them. Germline CDR1 reads LGHNA; CDR2 reads YSLEER. The CDR3 has 13 residues.

Note on this clonotype: This sequence may be a read error, since a much larger clone differs from it by one base. The conserved closing phenylalanine or tryptophan is absent in this CDR3, likely reflecting a read error. V usage is TRBV4-1 and J usage is TRBJ2-4; 12 positions agree with TRBD2. Germline CDR1 MGHRA, CDR2 YSYEKL. After removal of 0 bases from V and 10 bases from J, the junction contained 7 bases not matched to a gene. The CDR3 is made up of 16 amino acids. The CDR3 DNA sequence: TGCGCCAGCAGCCAAGATCGACGGCTAGCGGGAGGGATTCAGTACCTC. Amino acids: CASSQDRRLAGGIQYL.

About this clonotype: At one end the junction does not follow the germline gene, possibly because of a read error. The V gene is TRBV11-2, the J gene TRBJ2-2; perhaps TRBD1 as D (6 bases). Germline V gene lookup returns CDR1 SGHAT and CDR2 FQNNGV. This CDR3 contains 13 residues. The CDR3 here is CACSSQGVGELSF. The CDR3 DNA reads as TGTGCCTGCAGTTCACAGGGAGTCGGGGAGCTGTCTTTT.

With respect to this clonotype: One junction end disagrees with the germline gene, perhaps due to a read error. The rearrangement links TRBV28 to TRBJ2-3; D perhaps matches TRBD1 (5 bases). Germline V gives CDR1 MDHEN, CDR2 SYDVKM. The CDR3 has 17 amino acids. In DNA, the CDR3 is TGTGCCAGCAGTTTCCAGGGAAAGGGTGTGGGCACAGATATGCAGTATTTT. Protein product: CASSFQGKGVGTDMQYF.

The chain has TRBV19 and TRBJ2-3; 9 bases match TRBD2. The length of the CDR3 is 14 residues. Losses at the gene ends were 6 bases for V and 3 bases for J; bases not matched to a gene: 4. The germline gives CDR1 LNHDA, CDR2 SQIVND (reference sequence). The CDR3 protein is CASSNSGGTDTQYF. In nucleotides, the CDR3 is TGTGCCAGTAGCAATAGCGGGGGAACAGATACGCAGTATTTT.